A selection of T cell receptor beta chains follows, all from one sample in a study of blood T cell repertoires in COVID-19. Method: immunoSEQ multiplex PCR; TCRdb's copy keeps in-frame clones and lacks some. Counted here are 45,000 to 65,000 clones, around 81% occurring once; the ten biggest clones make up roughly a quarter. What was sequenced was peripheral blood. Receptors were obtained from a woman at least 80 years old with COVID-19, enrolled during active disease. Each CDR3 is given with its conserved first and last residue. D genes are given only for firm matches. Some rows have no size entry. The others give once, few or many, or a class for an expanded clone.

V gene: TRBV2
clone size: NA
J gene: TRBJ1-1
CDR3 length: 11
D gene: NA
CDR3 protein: CASSAGGWAFF
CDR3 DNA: TGTGCCAGTTCTGCGGGGGGTTGGGCTTTCTTT

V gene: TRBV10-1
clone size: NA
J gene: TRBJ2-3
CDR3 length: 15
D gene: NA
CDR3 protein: CASSEEGVSTDTQYF
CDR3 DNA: TGCGCCAGCAGTGAGGAGGGGGTCAGCACAGATACGCAGTATTTT

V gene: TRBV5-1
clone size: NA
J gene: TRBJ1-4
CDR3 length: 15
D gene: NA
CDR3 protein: CASRPAEGAGEKLFF
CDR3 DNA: TGCGCCAGCAGACCCGCGGAAGGGGCTGGTGAAAAACTGTTTTTT

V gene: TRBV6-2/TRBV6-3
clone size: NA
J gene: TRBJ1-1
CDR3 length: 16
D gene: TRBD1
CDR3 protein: CASSSGTGVVNTEAFF
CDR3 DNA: TGTGCCAGCAGTTCCGGGACAGGGGTTGTGAACACTGAAGCTTTCTTT

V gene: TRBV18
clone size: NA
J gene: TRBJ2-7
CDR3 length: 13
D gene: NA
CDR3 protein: CASSPTGPYEQYF
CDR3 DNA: TGTGCCAGCTCACCAACAGGGCCCTACGAGCAGTACTTC

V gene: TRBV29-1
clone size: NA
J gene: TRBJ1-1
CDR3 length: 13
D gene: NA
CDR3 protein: CSVSPPVNTEAFF
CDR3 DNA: TGCAGCGTTTCCCCCCCCGTGAACACTGAAGCTTTCTTT

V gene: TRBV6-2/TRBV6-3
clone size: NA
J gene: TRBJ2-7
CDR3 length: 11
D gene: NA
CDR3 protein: CASSLYYEQYF
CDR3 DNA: TGTGCCAGCAGCCTGTACTACGAGCAGTACTTC

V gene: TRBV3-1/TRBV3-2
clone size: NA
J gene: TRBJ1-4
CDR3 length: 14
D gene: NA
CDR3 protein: CASSSRTANEKLFF
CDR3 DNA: TGTGCCAGCAGCTCCCGGACAGCTAATGAAAAACTGTTTTTT

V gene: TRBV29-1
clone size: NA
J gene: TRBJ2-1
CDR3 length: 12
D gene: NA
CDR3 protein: CSVTPGFNEQFF
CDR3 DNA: TGCAGCGTTACCCCGGGGTTCAATGAGCAGTTCTTC

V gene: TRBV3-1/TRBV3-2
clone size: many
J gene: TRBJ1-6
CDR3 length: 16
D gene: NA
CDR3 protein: CASSQGVVRYNSPLHF
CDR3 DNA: TGTGCCAGCAGCCAAGGCGTGGTGCGGTATAATTCACCCCTCCACTTT

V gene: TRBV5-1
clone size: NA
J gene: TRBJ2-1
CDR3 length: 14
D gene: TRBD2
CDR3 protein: CASSGLAGHNEQFF
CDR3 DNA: TGCGCCAGCAGTGGACTAGCGGGGCACAATGAGCAGTTCTTC

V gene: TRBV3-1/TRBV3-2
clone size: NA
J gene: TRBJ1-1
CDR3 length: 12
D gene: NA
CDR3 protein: CASSPGNTEAFF
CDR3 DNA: TGTGCCAGCAGCCCCGGGAACACTGAAGCTTTCTTT

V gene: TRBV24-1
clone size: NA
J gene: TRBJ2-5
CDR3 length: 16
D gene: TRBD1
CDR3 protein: CATSDGTGAPQETQYF
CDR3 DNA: TGTGCCACCAGTGATGGGACAGGGGCCCCACAAGAGACCCAGTACTTC

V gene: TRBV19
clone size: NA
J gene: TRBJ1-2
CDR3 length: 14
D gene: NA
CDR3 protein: CASMTGGRNYGYTF
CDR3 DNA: TGTGCCAGTATGACGGGGGGCAGGAACTATGGCTACACCTTC

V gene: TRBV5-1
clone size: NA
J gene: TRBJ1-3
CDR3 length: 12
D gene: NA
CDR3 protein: CASSPEGNTIYF
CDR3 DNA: TGCGCCAGCAGCCCCGAGGGAAACACCATATATTTT

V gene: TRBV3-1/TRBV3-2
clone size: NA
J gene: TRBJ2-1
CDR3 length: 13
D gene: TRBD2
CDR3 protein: CASSQVGAGAQFF
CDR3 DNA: TGTGCCAGCAGCCAAGTCGGAGCGGGAGCCCAGTTCTTC

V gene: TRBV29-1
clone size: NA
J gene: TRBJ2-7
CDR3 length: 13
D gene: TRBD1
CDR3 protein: CSARTGQGYEQYF
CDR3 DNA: TGCAGCGCCCGGACAGGGCAAGGCTACGAGCAGTACTTC